This T cell receptor beta chain was captured in a study of blood T cell repertoires in COVID-19. CDR3 size: 13 residues. Trimming stripped 8 bases from V and 4 bases from J, with 15 bases between. Germline values: CDR1 MNHEY, CDR2 SVGAGI. TCRdb's copy holds only in-frame clones and misses some; the assay was immunoSEQ multiplex PCR. Here the sample spans 140,000 or so clones, around 89% being singletons. The sample consisted of peripheral blood. The gene calls are TRBV6-5 and TRBJ2-7; D is possibly TRBD2 (5 bases). This receptor was identified in a woman aged 55-70 years with active COVID-19. CDR3 region: CASYTRTGYEQYF. In DNA form, the CDR3 reads TGTGCCAGCTATACTAGGACTGGTTACGAGCAGTACTTC.